This T cell receptor (beta chain) was recovered during a study of shared clonotypes between healthy human individuals (dated by TCRdb to about 2020). Background on the whole study: The cohort included a few men and a couple of women between 18 and 49 years of age. For each donor, CD4 naive and CD4 memory were each run on three plates, CD8 naive on two plates, and CD8 memory on one plate. Blood TCR repertoires of a handful of healthy adults were deeply sequenced to estimate repertoire size and the extent of clonotype sharing between individuals. Libraries were prepared and TCR repertoires were sequenced by different laboratories using diverse techniques, in order to increase sequencing depth and limit assay-specific biases. Leukapheresis yielded between about 0.9 and 10 billion PBMCs per donor. Findings and caveats that apply to the study as a whole: Pairwise subsampling indicated that sequencing depth was expected to affect the degree of clonotype sharing among donors. Estimated clonotype richness was generally larger for naive than for memory subsets. Rarefaction of sorted-subset datasets indicated incomplete sequencing despite the large sequencing depth. When a few donors were compared, the shared fraction of clonotypes was roughly 4.8% for naive CD4, about 4% for naive CD8, more than 2% for memory CD4, and less than 0.45% for memory CD8. Because the study included only a small number of donors, the genetic and exposure-history diversity represented was limited. Clonotypes shared by all four sorted-subset donors showed higher generation probabilities than non-shared clonotypes. Sampling was restricted to blood, and TCR repertoires in tissue are likely to differ from TCR repertoires in blood.

For the CD8 naive samples, CD45RO-negative cells were positively selected for CCR7, yielding a CD45RA+CCR7+ population from which TemRA cells were excluded. Donors were healthy HIV-negative adults with no recently reported acute infections or vaccinations. Only Caucasian adults living in Nashville, Tennessee, USA were represented among the donors. After blood collection by leukapheresis, PBMCs were isolated using Ficoll-Histopaque density gradient centrifugation and then cryopreserved in the vapor phase of liquid nitrogen. Purity and quantity of every magnetically sorted T cell population were checked by analytical flow cytometry. Each sorted fraction had its genomic DNA isolated and then quantified by UV absorbance on a Nanodrop 2000c. The CDR3 covers 13 residues, taking in both the cysteine and the phenylalanine. Only the CDR3 region is kept as DNA, spanning 39 bases read in frame from base 1. Trimming costs V 5 bases and J 8 bases, and their ends lie 13 bases apart. The germline V gene (reference sequence) yields SEHNR for CDR1 and FQNEAQ for CDR2.

With respect to this clone: The clone's antigen remains unknown. Base-call qualities are not available, and no considerably larger clone is one nucleotide away.

Using the deep immunoSEQ assay, multiplex PCR amplified TCR CDR3 regions from genomic DNA. For each cell subset, the extracted genomic DNA was distributed evenly across all wells of several immunoSEQ 96-well plates, and each plate served as one replicate. For sorted subsets, about 200 ng genomic DNA, equal to tens of thousands of T cell genomes, was loaded into each replicate PCR. The purified libraries were quantified using a Qubit 3.0 fluorometer, sized with a Bioanalyzer 2100, and then quantified again using the KAPA Library Quantification kit. Each immunoSEQ 96-well plate was sequenced on its own single-read 150-cycle Illumina NextSeq 550 flow cell. On the study's bioinformatics: Because the immunoSEQ output included only junctional sequences and no quality scores, the filtering could not be the same as the filtering used for full-length reads. To assign V/J genes and CDR3, sequences were annotated against IMGT germline references using PyIR, a Python wrapper for IgBLAST v1.9. Reads were removed for weak V/J assignments (E-value above 1e-6), missing CDR3, stop codons, out-of-frame junctions, or ambiguous translated residues. V3J clonotypes were defined as sequences sharing an identical inferred V gene, J gene, and CDR3 amino acid sequence. Percentage overlap between repertoires was computed as shared unique clonotypes divided by the size of the smaller repertoire. Three approaches were used to assess repertoire richness: RTK rarefaction, the Chao1 estimator, and Recon v2.1 estimates of unobserved clonotypes. OLGA was used to compute generation probabilities for all TCRbeta clonotypes that the gDNA method yielded from a handful of donors. Here the immuneACCESS table is served through TCRdb, limited to in-frame sequences with V and J called. Missing clones are a known gap in these copies; in checked studies unresolved V genes cover under half, and the rest lacks a known reason. The V and J calls and the clone size are those of that table, but D and trimming were determined from the DNA. A total of about 820,000 clones appear in this sample, more than 85% of them only once. Jointly, the top ten make up 24% of the sample.

The sample was naive CD8+ T cells sorted from blood. The cell subset or site label for this specimen denotes: CD45RA+CCR7+. This sequence was found in a man younger than 40 in good health. Recombination joined TRBV7-9 with TRBJ2-1; the D region is possibly TRBD1 or TRBD2, each matching across 5 bases. In nucleotides, the sequence is TGTGCCAGCAGCACGTGGGACGGCGATGAGCAGTTCTTC. Translated, this is CASSTWDGDEQFF. With the portions outside the CDR3 filled from the reference TRBV7-9 and TRBJ2-1 genes, the complete variable region becomes DTGVSQNPRHKITKRGQNVTFRCDPISEHNRLYWYRQTLGQGPEFLTYFQNEAQLEKSRLLSDRFSAERPKGSFSTLEIQRTEQGDSAMYLCASSTWDGDEQFFGPGTRLTVL.